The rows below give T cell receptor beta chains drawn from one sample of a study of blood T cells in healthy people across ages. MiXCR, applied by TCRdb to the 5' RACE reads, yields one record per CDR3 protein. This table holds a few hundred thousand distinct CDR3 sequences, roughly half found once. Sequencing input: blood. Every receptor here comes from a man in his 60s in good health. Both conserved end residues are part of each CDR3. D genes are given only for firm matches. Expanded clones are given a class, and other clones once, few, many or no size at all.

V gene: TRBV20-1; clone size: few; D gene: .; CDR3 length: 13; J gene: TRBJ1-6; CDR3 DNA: TGCAGTGCCCGAAGGACAGCTGATTCACCCCTCCACTTT; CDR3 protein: CSARRTADSPLHF
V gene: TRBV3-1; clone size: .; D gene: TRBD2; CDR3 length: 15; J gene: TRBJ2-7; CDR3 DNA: TGTGCCAGCAGCACTTGGACTAGCGGAGACTACGAGCAGTACTTC; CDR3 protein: CASSTWTSGDYEQYF
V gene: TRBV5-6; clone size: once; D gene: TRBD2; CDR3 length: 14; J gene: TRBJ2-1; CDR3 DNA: TGTGCCAGCAGCCGCGGACTAGCGGAGAATGAGCAGTTCTTC; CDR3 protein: CASSRGLAENEQFF
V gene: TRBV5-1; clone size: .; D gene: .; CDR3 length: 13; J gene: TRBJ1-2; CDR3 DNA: TGCGCCAGCAGCCCAATTACGGGGGGAGGCTACACCTTC; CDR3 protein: CASSPITGGGYTF
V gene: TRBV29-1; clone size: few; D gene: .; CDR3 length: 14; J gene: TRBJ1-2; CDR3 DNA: TGCAGCGTCCGAGACAGTAAAATTAACTATGGCTACACCTTC; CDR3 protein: CSVRDSKINYGYTF
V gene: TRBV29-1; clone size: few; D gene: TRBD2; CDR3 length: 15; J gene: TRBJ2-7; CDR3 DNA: TGCAGCGTTGAAAATAGGGCTAGCGGGTCTTACGAGCAGTACTTC; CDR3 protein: CSVENRASGSYEQYF
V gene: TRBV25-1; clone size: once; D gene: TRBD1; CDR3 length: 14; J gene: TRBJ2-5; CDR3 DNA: TGTGCCAGCAGTGACAGGGGGCTATCGGAGACCCAGTACTTC; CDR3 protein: CASSDRGLSETQYF
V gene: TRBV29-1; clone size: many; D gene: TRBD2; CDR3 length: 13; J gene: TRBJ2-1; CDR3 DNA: TGCAGCGTTGCTAGCGGGGGTCACAATGAGCAGTTCTTC; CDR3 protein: CSVASGGHNEQFF
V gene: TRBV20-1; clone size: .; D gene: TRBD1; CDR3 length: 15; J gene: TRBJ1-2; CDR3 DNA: TGCAGTGCTAGAGATTCGGCAGGGGGCAACTATGGCTACACCTTC; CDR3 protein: CSARDSAGGNYGYTF
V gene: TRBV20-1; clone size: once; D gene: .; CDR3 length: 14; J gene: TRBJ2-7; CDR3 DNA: TGCAGTGCTAGAGCCAGCCAAACCAACTACGAGCAGTACTTC; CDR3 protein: CSARASQTNYEQYF
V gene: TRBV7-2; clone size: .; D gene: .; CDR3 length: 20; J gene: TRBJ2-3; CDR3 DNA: TGTGCCAGCAGCTTCTTACGGAGGGCCAGGGGGGCCCGTAGCACAGATACGCAGTATTTT; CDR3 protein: CASSFLRRARGARSTDTQYF
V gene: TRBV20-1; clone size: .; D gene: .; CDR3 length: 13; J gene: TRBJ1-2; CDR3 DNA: TGCAGTACTTGGACCAACCGAAACTATGGCTACACCTTC; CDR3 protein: CSTWTNRNYGYTF
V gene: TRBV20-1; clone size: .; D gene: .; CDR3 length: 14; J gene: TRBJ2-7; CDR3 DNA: TGCAGTGCCGCCCCCATGACTCCAACCTACGAGCAGTACTTC; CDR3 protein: CSAAPMTPTYEQYF
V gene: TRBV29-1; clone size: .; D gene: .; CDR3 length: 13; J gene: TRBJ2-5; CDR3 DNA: TGCAGCGTTCGGCACGCAGGAAAAGAGACCCAGTACTTC; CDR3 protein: CSVRHAGKETQYF
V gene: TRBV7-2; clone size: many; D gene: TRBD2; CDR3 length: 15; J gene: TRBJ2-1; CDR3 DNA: TGTGCCAGCAGCTTGACTAGCGGGAGAAAGAATGAGCAGTTCTTC; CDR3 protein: CASSLTSGRKNEQFF
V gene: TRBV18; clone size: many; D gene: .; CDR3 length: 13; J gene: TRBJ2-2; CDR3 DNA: TGTGCCAGCTCTCCAGAAGTCGCCGGGGAGCTGTTTTTT; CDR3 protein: CASSPEVAGELFF
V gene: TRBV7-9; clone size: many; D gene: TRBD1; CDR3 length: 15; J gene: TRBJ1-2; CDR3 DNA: TGTGCCAGCAGCCAACGCGGACAGGGATACTATGGCTACACCTTC; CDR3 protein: CASSQRGQGYYGYTF
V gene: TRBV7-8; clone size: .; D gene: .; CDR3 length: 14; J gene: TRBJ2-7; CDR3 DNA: TGTGCCAGCAGCTTAGAGACAGGACCCTGCGAGCAGTACTTC; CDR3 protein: CASSLETGPCEQYF
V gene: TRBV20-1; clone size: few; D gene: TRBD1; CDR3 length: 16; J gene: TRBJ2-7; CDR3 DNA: TGCAGTGCTAGAGACCGACAGGGGTACAGTTCCTACGAGCAGTACTTC; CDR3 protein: CSARDRQGYSSYEQYF
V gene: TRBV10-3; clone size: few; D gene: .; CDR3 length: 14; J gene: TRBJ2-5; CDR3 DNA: TGTGCCATCAGCCGGGACACCTCACAAGAGACCCAGTACTTC; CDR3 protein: CAISRDTSQETQYF
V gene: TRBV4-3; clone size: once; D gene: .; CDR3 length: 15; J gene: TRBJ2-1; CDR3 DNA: TGCGCCAGCAGCCAAGAGGGCCTCGGCTTTGGTGAGCAGTTCTTC; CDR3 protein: CASSQEGLGFGEQFF
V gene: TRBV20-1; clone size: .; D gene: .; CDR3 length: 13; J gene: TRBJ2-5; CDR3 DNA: TGCAGTGCCCCCGTAGTGGTCCAAGAGACCCAGTACTTC; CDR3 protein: CSAPVVVQETQYF
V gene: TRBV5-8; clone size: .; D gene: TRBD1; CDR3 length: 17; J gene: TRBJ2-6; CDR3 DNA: TGTGCCAGCAGCCGATCGGACAGGGCCTTGGGGGCCAACGTCCTGACTTTC; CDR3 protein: CASSRSDRALGANVLTF
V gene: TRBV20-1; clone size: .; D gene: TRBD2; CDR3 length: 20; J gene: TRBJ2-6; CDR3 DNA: TGCAGTGCTAGTAATCGGGCTCCGGGACTAGCGGGAGCTGGGGCCAACGTCCTGACTTTC; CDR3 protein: CSASNRAPGLAGAGANVLTF
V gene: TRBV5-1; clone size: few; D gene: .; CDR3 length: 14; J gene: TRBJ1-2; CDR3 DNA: TGCGCCAGCAGCCCCGGGTCTCTAGGGAGCGGCTACACCTTC; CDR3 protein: CASSPGSLGSGYTF
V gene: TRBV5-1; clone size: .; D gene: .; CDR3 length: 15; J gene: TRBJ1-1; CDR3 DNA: TGCGCCAGCAGCTCGCCGGGACGGTTGGACACTGAAGCTTTCTTT; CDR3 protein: CASSSPGRLDTEAFF
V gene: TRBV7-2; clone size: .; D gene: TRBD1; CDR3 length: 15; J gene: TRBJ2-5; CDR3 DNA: TGTGCCAGCAGCTATACAGGGGTCCTACAAGAGACTCAGTACTTC; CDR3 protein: CASSYTGVLQETQYF
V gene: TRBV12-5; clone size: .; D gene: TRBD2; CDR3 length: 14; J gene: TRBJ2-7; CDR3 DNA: TGTGCTAGTGGTTGGGGACTAGCGGACTACGAGCAGTACTTC; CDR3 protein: CASGWGLADYEQYF
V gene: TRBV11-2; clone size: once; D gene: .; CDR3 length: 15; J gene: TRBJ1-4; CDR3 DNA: TGTGCCAGCAGCTTAATCTTTAGGTTCAATGAAAAACTGTTTTTT; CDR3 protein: CASSLIFRFNEKLFF
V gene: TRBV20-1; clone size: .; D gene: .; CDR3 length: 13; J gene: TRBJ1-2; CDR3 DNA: TGCAGTGCTGAACCTCAAGAATACTATGGCTACACCTTC; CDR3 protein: CSAEPQEYYGYTF
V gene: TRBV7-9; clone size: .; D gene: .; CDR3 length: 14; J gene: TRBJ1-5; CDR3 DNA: TGTGCCAGCAGCTTCGGCGGGGCCGATCAGCCCCAGCATTTT; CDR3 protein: CASSFGGADQPQHF
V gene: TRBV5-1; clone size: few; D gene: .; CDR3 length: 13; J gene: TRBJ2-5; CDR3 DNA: TGCGCCAGCAGCTTGGATGGCAGCGTTTCGCAGTACTTC; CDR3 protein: CASSLDGSVSQYF
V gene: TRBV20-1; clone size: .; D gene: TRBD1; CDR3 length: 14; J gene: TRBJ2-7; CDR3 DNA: TGCAGTGCTAGATCACGGACAGGGACCTACGAGCAGTACTTC; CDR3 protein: CSARSRTGTYEQYF
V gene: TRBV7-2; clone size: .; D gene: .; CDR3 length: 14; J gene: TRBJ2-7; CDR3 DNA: TGTGCCAGCAGCTTCGGGCCCCAGGGAGGCGAGCAGTACTTC; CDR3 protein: CASSFGPQGGEQYF
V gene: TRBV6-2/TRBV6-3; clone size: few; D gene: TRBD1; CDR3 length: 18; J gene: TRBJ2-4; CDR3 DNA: TGTGCCACCGCGACATTCCTCAAGACAGGGTTTGCCAAAAACATTCAGTACTTC; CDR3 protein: CATATFLKTGFAKNIQYF
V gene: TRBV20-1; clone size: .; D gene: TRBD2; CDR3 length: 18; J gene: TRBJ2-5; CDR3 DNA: TGCAGTGCTAGTAATAAAGGACTAGCGGGGGGGCTAATAAAGACCCGGTACTTC; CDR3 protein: CSASNKGLAGGLIKTRYF
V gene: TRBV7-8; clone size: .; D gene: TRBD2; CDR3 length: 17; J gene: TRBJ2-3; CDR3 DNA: TGTGCCAGCAGCTCCTGGTTGGCGGGAGGGGGGGCAGATACGCAGTATTTT; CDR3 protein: CASSSWLAGGGADTQYF
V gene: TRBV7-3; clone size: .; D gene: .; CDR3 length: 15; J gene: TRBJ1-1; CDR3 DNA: TGTGCCAGCAGCTTAAGCCCCGGGGGGGGCACTGAAGCTTTCTTT; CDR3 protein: CASSLSPGGGTEAFF
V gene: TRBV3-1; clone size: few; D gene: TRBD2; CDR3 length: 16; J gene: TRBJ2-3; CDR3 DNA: TGTGCCAGCAGCCATGGACTAGCGGCCTGGAAAGATACGCAGTATTTT; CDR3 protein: CASSHGLAAWKDTQYF
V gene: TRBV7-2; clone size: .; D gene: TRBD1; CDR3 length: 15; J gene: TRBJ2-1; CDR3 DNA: TGTGCCAGCAGCCGTCCCGGGACAGGGGGCAATGAGCAGTTCTTC; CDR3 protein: CASSRPGTGGNEQFF
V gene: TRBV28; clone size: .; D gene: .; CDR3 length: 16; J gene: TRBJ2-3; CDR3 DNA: TGTGCCAGCAGTTTGGAGAGAGCAGGACGGGCAGATACGCAGTATTTT; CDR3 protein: CASSLERAGRADTQYF
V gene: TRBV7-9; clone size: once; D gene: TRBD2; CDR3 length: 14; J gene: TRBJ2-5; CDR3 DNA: TGTGCCAGCAGCTTAGCCGGGGGGGACGAGACCCAGTACTTC; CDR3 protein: CASSLAGGDETQYF
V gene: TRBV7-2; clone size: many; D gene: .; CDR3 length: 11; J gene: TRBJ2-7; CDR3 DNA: TGTGCCAGCAGCTTAGCGCAAGAGCAGTACTTC; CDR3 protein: CASSLAQEQYF
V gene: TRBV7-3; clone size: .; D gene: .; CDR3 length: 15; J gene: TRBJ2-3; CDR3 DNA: TGTGCCAGCAGCTTTTCAGGGGTCGGCCCAGATACGCAGTATTTT; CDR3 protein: CASSFSGVGPDTQYF
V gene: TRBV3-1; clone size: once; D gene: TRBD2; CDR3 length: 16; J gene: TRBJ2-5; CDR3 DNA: TGTGCCAGCAGCCAATTGACTAGCGGGAGAAAAGAGACCCAGTACTTC; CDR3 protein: CASSQLTSGRKETQYF
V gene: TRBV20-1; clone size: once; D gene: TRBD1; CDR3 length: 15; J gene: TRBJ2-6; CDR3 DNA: TGCAGTGCTAGCCCCACAGGGGAAGAGGCCAACGTCCTGACTTTC; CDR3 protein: CSASPTGEEANVLTF
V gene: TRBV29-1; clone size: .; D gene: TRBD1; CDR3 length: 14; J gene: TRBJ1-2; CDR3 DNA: TGCAGCGTCTCCCCAGGGGGGGGTTCCTATGGCTACACCTTC; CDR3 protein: CSVSPGGGSYGYTF
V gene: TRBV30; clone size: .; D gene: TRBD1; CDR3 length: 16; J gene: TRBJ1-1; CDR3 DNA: TGTGCCTGGAGTGTACGGCAGGGGGTGAGGGGCACTGAAGCTTTCTTT; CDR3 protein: CAWSVRQGVRGTEAFF
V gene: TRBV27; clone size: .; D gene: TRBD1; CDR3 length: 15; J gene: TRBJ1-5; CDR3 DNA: TGTGCCAGCAGTGGGGGACAGGGGAATTCTCAGCCCCAGCATTTT; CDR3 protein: CASSGGQGNSQPQHF
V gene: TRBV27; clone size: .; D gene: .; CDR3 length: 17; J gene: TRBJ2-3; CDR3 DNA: TGTGCCAGCAGTTATGGCAGGGGCACCATTAGCACAGATACGCAGTATTTT; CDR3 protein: CASSYGRGTISTDTQYF
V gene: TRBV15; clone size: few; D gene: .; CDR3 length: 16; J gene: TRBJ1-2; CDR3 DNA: TGTGCCACCAGCAGCCCCTTGGGCAGGGGTAACTATGGCTACACCTTC; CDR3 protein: CATSSPLGRGNYGYTF
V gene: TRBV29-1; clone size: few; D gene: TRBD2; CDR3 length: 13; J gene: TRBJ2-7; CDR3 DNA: TGCAGCGTTCTAGCGGGAGTCTCCTACGAGCAGTACTTC; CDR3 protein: CSVLAGVSYEQYF
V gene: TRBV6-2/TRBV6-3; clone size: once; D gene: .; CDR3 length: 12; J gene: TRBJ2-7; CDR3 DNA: TGTGCCAGCAGTCAAATGGGCTACGAGCAGTACTTC; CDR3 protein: CASSQMGYEQYF
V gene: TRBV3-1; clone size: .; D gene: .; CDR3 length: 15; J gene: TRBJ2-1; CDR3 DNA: TGTGCCAGCAGCCAAAAAGGGGGAGGTGACAATGAGCAGTTCTTC; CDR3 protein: CASSQKGGGDNEQFF